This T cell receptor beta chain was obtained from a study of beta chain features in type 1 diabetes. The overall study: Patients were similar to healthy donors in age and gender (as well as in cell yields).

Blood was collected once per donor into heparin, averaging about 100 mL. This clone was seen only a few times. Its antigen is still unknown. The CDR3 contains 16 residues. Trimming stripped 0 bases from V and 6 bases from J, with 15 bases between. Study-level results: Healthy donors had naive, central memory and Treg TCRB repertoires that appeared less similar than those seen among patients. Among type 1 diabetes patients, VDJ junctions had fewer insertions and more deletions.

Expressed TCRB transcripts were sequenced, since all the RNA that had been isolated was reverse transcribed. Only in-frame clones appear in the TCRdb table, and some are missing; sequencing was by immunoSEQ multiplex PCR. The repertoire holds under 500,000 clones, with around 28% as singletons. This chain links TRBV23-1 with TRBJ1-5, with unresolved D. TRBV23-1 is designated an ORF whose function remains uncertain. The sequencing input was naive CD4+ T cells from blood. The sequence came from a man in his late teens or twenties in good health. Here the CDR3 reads CASSQSAEGSGQPQHF. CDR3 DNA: TGCGCCAGCAGTCAATCGGCGGAGGGTAGTGGTCAGCCCCAGCATTTT.